The sequence of this T cell receptor beta chain was determined in a study of T cell repertoires in cytomegalovirus infection (dated by TCRdb to the late 2010s). In terms of the full investigation: The HLA type of each donor mattered for the analysis, because public TCR beta signatures pointed to carriage of CMV infection along with the matching HLA type.

Reads for this sample came from an Illumina HiSeq 1500. TCRdb ran its own pipeline on the public reads, namely fastp trimming at Q25 and MiXCR clone calling, and kept in-frame beta chains. For every CDR3 protein sequence, its rows merge into one entry that carries the most common genes and DNA. For this sample there are approximately 490,000 distinct CDR3 sequences; around 11% appear just once. The ten most abundant clones make up about 10% of the sample. This clonotype was observed a few times. The clone's antigen remains unknown. No base quality values were provided; no much bigger clone lies one nucleotide off. Overall study results and their limits: In the ex vivo response, HLA-C-restricted CMV-specific TCR beta clonotypes were dominant, and in two of eight donors the single most frequent clonotype came from this HLA-C-restricted group. Carriers of CMV infection plus the relevant HLA type were discriminated by the cumulative frequency of public TCR beta family members in the study cohort and in an independent approximately 360-donor cohort.

The cysteine opens and the phenylalanine closes a CDR3 of 14 amino acids. Only CDR3 DNA is held: 42 bases, read in frame from base 1. CDR1 and CDR2 are drawn from the germline V gene (reference sequence): SGHNT, YYREEE. V is reduced by 4 bases and J by 2 bases, leaving a spacing of 13 bases between them. This TCR was recovered from a human donor in good health (CMV status not recorded). Some clones in this sample may be carry-over from other donors' samples. Sample: PBMCs. The receptor chain draws on TRBV5-4 and TRBJ2-7; the D gene cannot be resolved reliably. CDR3 sequence: CASSPGPRPYEQYF. The sequenced DNA: TGTGCCAGCAGCCCGGGCCCACGCCCCTACGAGCAGTACTTC.